This T cell receptor (beta chain) was captured in a study of molecular identifiers for immune sequencing clone quantification. Whole-study results and caveats: In naive cells, clones above 20 RNA copies held under 1% of molecules, whereas in effector cells they held over 98%. Identical TCR molecules that share a barcode could lead to an underestimation of highly expanded clone sizes.

The authors gated naive CD8 T cells as CD8+CD4-CCR7+CD45RA+ for sorting. This clonotype was found a few times. Antigen specificity is unknown. From the PCR reads, TCRdb called clonotypes with MiXCR, one entry per CDR3 protein. The repertoire holds about 500,000 distinct CDR3 sequences, around 21% seen once, with about 0.78% in the top ten. CDR3 length: 13 residues. Germline lookup yields CDR1 MNHEY and CDR2 SVGAGI. V gave up 0 bases and J gave up 7 bases, with 7 bases separating them. The sequence was obtained from a human donor in good health. Some libraries in this study had Jurkat cell RNA spiked in. The chain has TRBV6-5 and TRBJ2-1; perhaps TRBD1 as D (5 bases). The specimen sequenced was naive CD8+ T cells from blood, with Jurkat cell RNA spiked in. Subset: FACS-sorted CD8+CD4-CCR7+CD45RA+ naive T cells. The CDR3 DNA sequence: TGTGCCAGCAGTTACTCGACAGATAATGAGCAGTTCTTC. Translation gives CASSYSTDNEQFF.